This T cell receptor beta chain was captured by sequencing in a study of T-cell reconstitution after alpha-beta-depleted transplantation in children. This clonotype was recorded a few times. Its antigen remains unidentified. This CDR3 region has 17 residues. After removal of 1 base from V and 3 bases from J, the junction contained 9 bases not matched to a gene. CDR1 SGHTA and CDR2 FQGNSA come from the germline V gene. Unique molecular identifiers featured in how the TCRbeta library was prepared. TCRdb reprocessed the PCR reads with MiXCR, giving one entry per CDR3 protein. The sample contains about 980,000 distinct CDR3 sequences, around 30% of which appear only once. Study-level results: T-cell numbers and diversity, one year after transplant, stemmed largely from T cells that were newly produced. About two months after transplant, alpha-beta T cells reportedly came from several hundred expanded graft clones.

This receptor was taken from a boy in the first two years of life who had a stem cell transplant for SCID, so the T cells may come from the graft donor. The genes are TRBV7-2 and TRBJ2-3, with 8 positions matching TRBD1. Sequencing was performed on PBMCs, mostly from graft donor cells, taken 360 days after TCRalphabeta/CD19-depleted stem cell transplant. CDR3 sequence: CASSLGRRTGRTDTQYF. The DNA of the CDR3 is TGTGCCAGCAGCTTAGGTCGACGGACAGGGAGGACAGATACGCAGTATTTT.